This T cell receptor beta chain was recovered during a study of lymphopenia after photon versus proton radiotherapy (dated by TCRdb to about 2019). About the full investigation: In patients with gastrointestinal tumors who developed high-grade lymphopenia, the study compared the immunological effects of photon radiation therapy with those of proton radiation therapy. A cohort of some 20 patients with gastrointestinal tumors who received either photon or proton therapy and subsequently developed lymphopenia was included. The goal of the study was to describe how the two radiation modalities differ in their effects on the immune system. The research as a whole found: The authors looked at the survival association only in patients who died, and they framed better survival with proton therapy as a possibility rather than a demonstrated result. Proton-treated patients stayed relatively stable during treatment, while photon-treated patients lost naive T cells and TCR diversity and gained effector/memory populations. Across the cohort, a larger post-nadir drop in TCR diversity was inversely correlated with overall survival time among patients who died. After the lymphocyte count nadir, repertoires from photon-treated patients showed oligoclonal expansion, particularly of CD8+ Temra cells, and this expansion drove the decline in diversity.

With regard to this clone: Its antigen is not yet known. No much larger clone exists at a distance of one base, and base qualities are not known.

Preparation of the library involved the immunoSEQ multiplex PCR assay. Alongside multiparametric flow cytometry, deep sequencing of rearranged TCR beta loci was used to profile the T cell repertoires. The table was pulled from immuneACCESS by TCRdb, which kept in-frame rearrangements only. Such tables lose some clones; where checked, under half of the loss comes from unresolved V genes, and the rest has no known cause. The sample contains tens of thousands of clones, 80% to 90% of them found a single time. Together, the top ten hold just under 30% of the sample. Inclusive of the bounding cysteine and phenylalanine, the CDR3 is 14 residues long. The DNA shown is the 42-base CDR3, in frame from base 1. As encoded in the germline V gene, CDR1 is SGHVS while CDR2 is FNYEAQ. V was cut back by 1 base and J by 7 bases, leaving a gap of 11 bases between them.

This sample comprised peripheral blood, obtained from a patient treated with photon-based radiotherapy. The sequence links TRBV7-6 to TRBJ1-5; the D segment cannot be called with confidence. The clonotype comes from a man aged 50 to 59 with gastric cancer. The CDR3 here reads CASSLGTFGQPQHF. The nucleotides read TGTGCCAGCAGCTTAGGGACCTTTGGGCAGCCCCAGCATTTT. Beyond the CDR3, the reference TRBV7-6 and TRBJ1-5 genes provide the residues; the full variable domain reads: GAGVSQSPRYKVTKRGQDVALRCDPISGHVSLYWYRQALGQGPEFLTYFNYEAQQDKSGLPNDRFSAERPEGSISTLTIQRTEQRDSAMYRCASSLGTFGQPQHFGDGTRLSIL.